The clone carrying this T cell receptor beta chain was detected ten times or more. This sample stems from a study of CD8 T cells in ankylosing spondylitis. MiXCR, run by TCRdb on the 5' RACE reads, gives a single entry per CDR3 protein. The data show roughly 42,000 distinct CDR3 sequences, with less than 3% seen just once and about 4.8% held by the top ten. The germline V gene has CDR1 SGDLS and CDR2 YYNGEE. Trimming pared 6 bases from V and 0 bases from J, leaving 13 bases between. There are 15 residues in the CDR3. V and J are TRBV9 and TRBJ1-3; D is uncertain. The sequence was obtained from a male donor with ankylosing spondylitis or in good health (not recorded which). Sample: blood, either unsorted or a sorted T cell fraction (not recorded which). The CDR3 DNA reads TGTGCCAGCAACTCCTTTGGGGACTCTGGAAACACCATATATTTT. It encodes CASNSFGDSGNTIYF.